These 20 T cell receptor beta chains share one sample of origin, sequenced in a study of cytomegalovirus exposure and HLA in healthy donors (dated by TCRdb to the late 2010s). The library was obtained by the immunoSEQ multiplex PCR assay. For the multiplex PCR, a mixture combining 60 forward primers for TCR Vbeta segments and 13 reverse primers for TCR Jbeta segments was used. TCRdb holds this immuneACCESS table with in-frame rearrangements only. Some clones are missing; in checked studies, unresolved V genes explain under half, and the rest has no known cause. Recorded for this sample are a few hundred thousand clones; more than 60% of them occurred a single time. Approximately 1.9% of the sample is in the top ten clones. Sequenced: PBMCs. The receptors were gathered from a woman aged 25 to 45 in good health and CMV-seronegative.

The V call is TRBV25-1, the J call TRBJ1-2; D gene uncertain. The V gene lost 1 base and the J gene lost 4 bases, with 16 bases spanning the gap. The CDR3 covers 16 residues. Germline values: CDR1 MGHDK, CDR2 SYGVNS. Here the CDR3 DNA reads TGTGCCAGCAGTGAATCGGTAACTCCTATTTTCTATGGCTACACCTTC. Amino acid sequence: CASSESVTPIFYGYTF.

As for this clone: This may arise from a read error, as a much more abundant clone is one base away. Other DNA sequences in the same sample also yield this CDR3. The chain carries TRBV5-4 and TRBJ2-3, with D tentatively TRBD2 (6 bases). V was shortened by 4 bases and J by 6 bases, with 18 bases between the two germline ends. Germline V gives CDR1 SGHNT, CDR2 YYREEE (reference sequence). This CDR3 region has 15 residues. CDR3: CASSGRDSVGDTQYF. The CDR3 DNA follows: TGTGCCAGCAGCGGGCGGGACTCAGTGGGGGATACGCAGTATTTT.

The rearrangement uses TRBV2 and TRBJ1-6, with D possibly TRBD1 on 5 matching bases. V gave up 9 bases and J gave up 11 bases, with 20 bases separating them. Per the germline V gene, CDR1 is SNHLY and CDR2 is FYNNEI. This CDR3 is built from 14 residues. CDR3 amino acids: CARGQRRGIAPLHF. CDR3 nucleotide sequence: TGTGCCAGAGGGCAACGAAGGGGTATTGCACCCCTCCACTTT.

This chain links TRBV25-1 with TRBJ1-4, with D perhaps matching TRBD1 (5 bases). The CDR3 is 17 residues long. Germline CDR1 and CDR2: MGHDK and SYGVNS. The germline V and J ends were trimmed by 3 bases and 4 bases, with 18 bases remaining between them. Written as DNA, the CDR3 is TGTGCCAGCAGTGACCAGCCCACGGGGGGTTTTAATGAAAAACTGTTTTTT. Its protein product is CASSDQPTGGFNEKLFF.

The chain carries TRBV19 and TRBJ1-1, with TRBD1 matching over 7 bases. V dropped 8 bases and J dropped 4; count of bases not matched to a gene: 7. CDR3 length: 13 residues. Germline V CDR1 and CDR2: LNHDA, SQIVND (reference sequence). CDR3 protein: CASRTGWITEAFF. The CDR3 nucleotides are TGTGCCAGTCGGACAGGATGGATCACTGAAGCTTTCTTT. The full variable domain, completed using reference TRBV19 and TRBJ1-1, is DGGITQSPKYLFRKEGQNVTLSCEQNLNHDAMYWYRQDPGQGLRLIYYSQIVNDFQKGDIAEGYSVSREKKESFPLTVTSAQKNPTAFYLCASRTGWITEAFFGQGTRLTVV.

The chain couples TRBV12-5 to TRBJ2-7; TRBD1 matches 7 bases. The CDR3 is 14 residues long. Germline assignment: CDR1 LGHNT and CDR2 FRNRAP. V gave up 6 bases and J gave up 0 bases; unmatched junction bases: 5. CDR3 coding DNA: TGTGCTAGTGGCTTTGGACAGGACTCCTACGAGCAGTACTTC. Its translation is CASGFGQDSYEQYF.

This chain links TRBV18 with TRBJ2-7; a weak D match, TRBD2 (6 bases). Germline values: CDR1 KGHSH, CDR2 LQKENI. This CDR3 has 14 residues. V lost 0 bases, J lost 0 bases, and 6 bases lay in between. DNA of the CDR3: TGTGCCAGCTCACCACCGGGACTCTCCTACGAGCAGTACTTC. Amino acids: CASSPPGLSYEQYF.

CDR3 protein: CASRTEGGAGHGYTF. CDR3 coding DNA: TGTGCCAGCAGGACAGAGGGGGGGGCAGGCCATGGCTACACCTTC. This chain joins TRBV6-1 and TRBJ1-2; the D gene is possibly TRBD1 (6 bases). Germline CDR1 and CDR2: MNHNS and SASEGT. V was clipped by 6 bases and J by 6 bases, with 20 bases between them. This CDR3 comprises 15 residues.

J is TRBJ2-3 and V is TRBV9; D gene ambiguous. CDR1 SGDLS and CDR2 YYNGEE come from the germline V gene. V lost 3 bases and J lost 2, with 4 bases in between. CDR3 length: 12 residues. CDR3 in amino acids: CASSGLTDTQYF. Written as DNA, the CDR3 is TGTGCCAGCAGCGGGCTCACAGATACGCAGTATTTT.

The CDR3 reads CASSSDDNQETQYF. CDR3 coding DNA: TGTGCCAGCAGCTCTGATGACAACCAAGAGACCCAGTACTTC. This chain connects TRBV5-5 to TRBJ2-5; D gene ambiguous. Germline V gene sequence: CDR1 SGHKS, CDR2 YYEKEE (reference sequence). CDR3 length: 14 residues. The V and J ends lost 3 bases and 0 bases respectively, with 9 bases between them. Using reference TRBV5-5 and TRBJ2-5 for the parts outside the CDR3, the full variable domain is DAGVTQSPTHLIKTRGQQVTLRCSPISGHKSVSWYQQVLGQGPQFIFQYYEKEERGRGNFPDRFSARQFPNYSSELNVNALLLGDSALYLCASSSDDNQETQYFGPGTRLLVL.

The gene calls are TRBV4-2 and TRBJ2-1, with 9 bases identical to TRBD2. The CDR3 is made up of 16 amino acids. J lost 3 bases, V lost 0 bases, and 3 bases had no gene match. Germline V gene sequence: CDR1 LGHNA, CDR2 YNFKEQ. The CDR3 DNA follows: TGTGCCAGCAGCCAAGATCCAGCGGGGGGCTACAATGAGCAGTTCTTC. Protein sequence: CASSQDPAGGYNEQFF.

V and J are TRBV18 and TRBJ1-1; D unclear. This CDR3 has 13 amino acids. Trimming left V 3 bases short and J 3 bases short, with 8 bases between. Germline V gives CDR1 KGHSH, CDR2 LQKENI. The CDR3 DNA follows: TGTGCCAGCTCACCTAGTGGTGACACTGAAGCTTTCTTT. Its translation is CASSPSGDTEAFF.

The chain recombines TRBV6-7 with TRBJ2-7, with 9 bases aligning to TRBD1. Being an ORF, TRBV6-7 has a function that is uncertain. The CDR3 consists of 15 residues. The V and J ends lost 3 bases and 6 bases, in that order; junction bases with no gene match: 9. CDR3 coding DNA: TGTGCCAGCAGTTATCCGGGACAGGGATCCCCCGAGCAGTACTTC. It codes for CASSYPGQGSPEQYF.

The chain combines TRBV18 with TRBJ2-7; 7 bases are a match to TRBD1. Germline loops: CDR1 KGHSH, CDR2 LQKENI. Losses at the gene ends were 5 bases for V and 0 bases for J; bases not matched to a gene: 4. This CDR3 is 14 amino acids long. The CDR3 here is CASSGQGDSYEQYF. In DNA, the CDR3 is TGTGCCAGCTCAGGGCAGGGGGACTCCTACGAGCAGTACTTC.

The V call is TRBV27, the J call TRBJ2-7; a weak D match, TRBD1 (5 bases). The CDR3 has 15 amino acids. Germline CDR1 is MNHEY and CDR2 is SMNVEV (reference sequence). Trimming took 7 bases from V and 2 from J, leaving 18 bases between them. The CDR3 protein is CASKGLMTDPYEQYF. The CDR3 DNA reads TGTGCCAGCAAAGGGTTAATGACAGACCCCTACGAGCAGTACTTC.

This clone was observed once. V and J are TRBV13 and TRBJ2-3; TRBD1 is a possible D gene (5 bases). The germline V gene encodes CDR1 PRHDT and CDR2 FYEKMQ (reference sequence). This CDR3 region has 17 residues. V was clipped by 0 bases and J by 0 bases, with 13 bases between them. The CDR3, as DNA: TGTGCCAGCAGCTTAGGACGGCAGGGCGATAGCACAGATACGCAGTATTTT. It encodes CASSLGRQGDSTDTQYF.

This clone has only a few counts. The chain couples TRBV6-6 to TRBJ2-3, with 8 bases identical to TRBD1. Germline V gives CDR1 MNHNY, CDR2 SVGAGI (reference sequence). The V and J ends lost 6 bases and 2 bases, in that order; junction bases with no gene match: 7. The CDR3 length is 15 residues. The CDR3 protein is CASRSRQGNTDTQYF. The CDR3 bases are TGTGCCAGCAGGTCAAGACAGGGGAACACAGATACGCAGTATTTT.

This clone was counted a few times. The chain employs TRBV19 and TRBJ1-3, with D maybe TRBD1 (5 bases). CDR3 size: 17 residues. Per germline, CDR1 LNHDA and CDR2 SQIVND (reference sequence). V gave up 4 bases and J gave up 0 bases, with 16 bases separating them. CDR3 bases: TGTGCCAGTAGTACACCACAGACAGTGCTCTCTGGAAACACCATATATTTT. Translating it yields CASSTPQTVLSGNTIYF.

The chain employs TRBV5-1 and TRBJ2-6, with D possibly TRBD1 on 6 matching bases. The germline V gene has CDR1 SGHRS and CDR2 YFSETQ. The length of the CDR3 is 17 residues. V was trimmed by 4 bases and J by 0 bases, leaving 14 bases between them. CDR3 coding DNA: TGCGCCAGCAGCCTGATTTCGGACAGCTCTGGGGCCAACGTCCTGACTTTC. Amino acid sequence: CASSLISDSSGANVLTF.

This sequence joins TRBV7-8 and TRBJ2-5; 14 bases match TRBD2. V shed 7 bases and J 4 bases; nucleotides not matched to a gene: 8. Germline V gives CDR1 SGHVS, CDR2 FQNEAQ. The CDR3 is 16 amino acids. CDR3 coding DNA: TGTGCCAGCACCCCCCCTGGGACTAGCGGGGGAGAGACCCAGTACTTC. It is translated as CASTPPGTSGGETQYF.